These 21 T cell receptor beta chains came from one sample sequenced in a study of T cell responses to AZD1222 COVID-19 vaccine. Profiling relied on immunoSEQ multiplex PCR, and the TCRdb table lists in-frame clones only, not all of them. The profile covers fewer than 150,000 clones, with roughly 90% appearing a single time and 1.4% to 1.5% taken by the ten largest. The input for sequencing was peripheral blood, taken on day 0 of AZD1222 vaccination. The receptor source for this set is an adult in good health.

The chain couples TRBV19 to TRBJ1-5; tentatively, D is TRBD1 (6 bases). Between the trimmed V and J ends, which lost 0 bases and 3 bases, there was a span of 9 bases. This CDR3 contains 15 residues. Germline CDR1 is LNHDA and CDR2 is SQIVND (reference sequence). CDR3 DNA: TGTGCCAGTAGTATAGAGGGGGCCCTCAATCAGCCCCAGCATTTT. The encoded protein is CASSIEGALNQPQHF. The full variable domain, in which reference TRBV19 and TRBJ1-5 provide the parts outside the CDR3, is DGGITQSPKYLFRKEGQNVTLSCEQNLNHDAMYWYRQDPGQGLRLIYYSQIVNDFQKGDIAEGYSVSREKKESFPLTVTSAQKNPTAFYLCASSIEGALNQPQHFGDGTRLSIL.

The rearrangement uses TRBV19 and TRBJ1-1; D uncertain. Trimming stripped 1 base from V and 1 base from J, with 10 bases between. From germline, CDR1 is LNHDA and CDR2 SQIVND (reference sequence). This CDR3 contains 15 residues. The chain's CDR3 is CASSIVARRNTEAFF. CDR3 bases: TGTGCCAGTAGTATAGTGGCACGCCGGAACACTGAAGCTTTCTTT.

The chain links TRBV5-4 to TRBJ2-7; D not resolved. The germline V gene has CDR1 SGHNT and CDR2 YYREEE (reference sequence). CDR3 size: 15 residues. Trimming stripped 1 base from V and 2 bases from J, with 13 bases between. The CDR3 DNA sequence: TGTGCCAGCAGCTTGCTGGCAGGACCTGCCTACGAGCAGTACTTC. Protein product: CASSLLAGPAYEQYF.

As DNA, the CDR3 is TGTGCCAGCAGCCTTCAGGGCCGGACTGGGGCCAACGTCCTGACTTTC. Protein sequence: CASSLQGRTGANVLTF. The V gene is TRBV7-2, the J gene TRBJ2-6; tentatively, D is TRBD1 (5 bases). Germline loops: CDR1 SGHTA, CDR2 FQGNSA. V shed 5 bases and J shed 2 bases, with 13 bases lying between them. The CDR3 totals 16 residues.

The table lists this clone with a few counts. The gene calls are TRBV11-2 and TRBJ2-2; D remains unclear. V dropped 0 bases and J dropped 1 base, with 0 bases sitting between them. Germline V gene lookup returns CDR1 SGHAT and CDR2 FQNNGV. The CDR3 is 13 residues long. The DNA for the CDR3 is TGTGCCAGCAGCTTAGAGAACACCGGGGAGCTGTTTTTT. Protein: CASSLENTGELFF.

The chain's CDR3 is CASSYTSPSVVRGELFF. DNA of the CDR3: TGTGCCAGCAGTTACACCAGCCCCTCTGTGGTGAGAGGGGAGCTGTTTTTT. The chain couples TRBV6-2 or TRBV6-3 to TRBJ2-2; D uncertain. From germline, CDR1 is MNHEY and CDR2 SVGEGT. The CDR3 loop spans 17 amino acids. Trimming left V 2 bases short and J 8 bases short, with 21 bases between.

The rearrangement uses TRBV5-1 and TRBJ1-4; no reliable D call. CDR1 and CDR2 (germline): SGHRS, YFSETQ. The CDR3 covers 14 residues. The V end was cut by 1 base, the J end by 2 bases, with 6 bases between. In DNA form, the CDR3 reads TGCGCCAGCAGCTTGCAAGGGACTAATGAAAAACTGTTTTTT. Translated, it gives CASSLQGTNEKLFF.

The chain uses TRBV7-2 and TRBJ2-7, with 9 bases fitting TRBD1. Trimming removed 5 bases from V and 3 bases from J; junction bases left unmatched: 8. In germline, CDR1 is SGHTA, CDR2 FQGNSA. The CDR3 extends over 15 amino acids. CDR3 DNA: TGTGCCAGCAGCGCCCGACCGGGACAGGGCTACGAGCAGTACTTC. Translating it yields CASSARPGQGYEQYF.

CDR3 sequence reads: CASSILGGSQAEKLFF. In nucleotides, the CDR3 is TGTGCCAGTAGTATCTTAGGAGGGTCCCAAGCGGAAAAACTGTTTTTT. This chain uses TRBV19 with TRBJ1-4; D is uncertain. This CDR3 comprises 16 residues. V was cut by 3 bases and J by 8 bases, with 19 bases left in between. CDR1 is LNHDA, CDR2 SQIVND, per germline (reference sequence).

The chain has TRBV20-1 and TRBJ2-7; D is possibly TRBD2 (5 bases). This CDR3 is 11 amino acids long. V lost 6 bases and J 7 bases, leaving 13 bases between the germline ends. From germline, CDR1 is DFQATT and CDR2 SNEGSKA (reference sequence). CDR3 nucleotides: TGCAGTGCCGACACTAGGAGGGAGCAGTACTTC. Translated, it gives CSADTRREQYF.

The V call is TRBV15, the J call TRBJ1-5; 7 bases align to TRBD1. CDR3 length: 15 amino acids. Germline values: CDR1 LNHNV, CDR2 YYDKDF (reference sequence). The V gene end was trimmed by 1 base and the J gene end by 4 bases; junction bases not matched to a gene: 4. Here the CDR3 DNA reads TGTGCCACCAGCAGAGGGCAGGGGGATAATCAGCCCCAGCATTTT. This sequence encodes CATSRGQGDNQPQHF.

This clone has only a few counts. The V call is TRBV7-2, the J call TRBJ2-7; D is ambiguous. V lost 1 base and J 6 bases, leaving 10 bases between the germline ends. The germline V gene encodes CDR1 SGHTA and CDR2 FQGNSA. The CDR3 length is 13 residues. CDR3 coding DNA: TGTGCCAGCAGCTTAGTGCGTCAGGCCGAGCAGTACTTC. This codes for CASSLVRQAEQYF.

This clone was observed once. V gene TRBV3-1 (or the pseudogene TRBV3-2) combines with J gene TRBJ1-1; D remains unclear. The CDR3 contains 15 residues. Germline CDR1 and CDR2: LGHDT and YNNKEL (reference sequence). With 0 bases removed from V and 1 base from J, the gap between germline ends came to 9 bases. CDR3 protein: CASSQDSVANTEAFF. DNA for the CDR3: TGTGCCAGCAGCCAAGATAGTGTCGCGAACACTGAAGCTTTCTTT.

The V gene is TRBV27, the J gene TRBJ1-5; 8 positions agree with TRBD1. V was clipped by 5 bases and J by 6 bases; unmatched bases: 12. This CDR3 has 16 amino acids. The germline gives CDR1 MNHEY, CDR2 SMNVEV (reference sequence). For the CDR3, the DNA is TGTGCCAGCAGTCCCGGACAGGGAAGGGGCAGTCAGCCCCAGCATTTT. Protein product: CASSPGQGRGSQPQHF.

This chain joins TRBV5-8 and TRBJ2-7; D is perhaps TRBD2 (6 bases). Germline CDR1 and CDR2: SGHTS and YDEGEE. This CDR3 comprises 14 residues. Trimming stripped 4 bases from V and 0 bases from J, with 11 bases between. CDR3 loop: CASSGRGSSYEQYF. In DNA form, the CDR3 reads TGTGCCAGCAGCGGGCGGGGAAGCTCCTACGAGCAGTACTTC.

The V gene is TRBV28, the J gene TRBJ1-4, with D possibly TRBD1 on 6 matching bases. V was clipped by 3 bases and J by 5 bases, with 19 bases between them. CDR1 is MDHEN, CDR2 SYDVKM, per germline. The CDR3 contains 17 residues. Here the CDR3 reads CASSFARGQTANEKLFF. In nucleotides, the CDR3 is TGTGCCAGCAGTTTTGCCCGGGGGCAGACCGCGAATGAAAAACTGTTTTTT.

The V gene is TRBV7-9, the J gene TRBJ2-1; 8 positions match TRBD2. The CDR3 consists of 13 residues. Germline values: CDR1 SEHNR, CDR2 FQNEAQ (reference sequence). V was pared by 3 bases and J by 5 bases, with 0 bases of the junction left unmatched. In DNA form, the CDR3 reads TGTGCCAGCAGCTTCGGGGGGGACAATGAGCAGTTCTTC. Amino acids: CASSFGGDNEQFF.

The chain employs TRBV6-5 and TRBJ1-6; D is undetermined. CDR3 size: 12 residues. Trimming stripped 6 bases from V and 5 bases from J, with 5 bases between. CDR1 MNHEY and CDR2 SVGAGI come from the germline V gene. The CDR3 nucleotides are TGTGCCAGCAGGCAAAATAATTCACCCCTCCACTTT. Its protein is CASRQNNSPLHF.

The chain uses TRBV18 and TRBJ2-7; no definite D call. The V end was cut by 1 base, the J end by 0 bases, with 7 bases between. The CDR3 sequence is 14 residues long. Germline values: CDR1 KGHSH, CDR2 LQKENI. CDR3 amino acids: CASSPQSRSYEQYF. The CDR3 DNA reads TGTGCCAGCTCACCACAATCGCGCTCCTACGAGCAGTACTTC.

The CDR3 DNA reads TGTGCCAGCAGTTTATCGGGGTACCAAGAGACCCAGTACTTC. It is translated as CASSLSGYQETQYF. The chain carries TRBV27 and TRBJ2-5; D uncertain. CDR1 and CDR2 (germline): MNHEY, SMNVEV (reference sequence). Trimming removed 0 bases from V and 0 bases from J, with 5 bases in between. This CDR3 is 14 amino acids long.

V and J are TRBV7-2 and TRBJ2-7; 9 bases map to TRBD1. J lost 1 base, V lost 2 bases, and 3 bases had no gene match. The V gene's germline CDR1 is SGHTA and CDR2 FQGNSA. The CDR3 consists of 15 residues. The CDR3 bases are TGTGCCAGCAGCTTAACCGGGACAGGGTCCTACGAGCAGTACTTC. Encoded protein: CASSLTGTGSYEQYF.